The 2 T cell receptor beta chains below all came from one sample that was sequenced in a study of cytomegalovirus exposure and HLA in healthy donors. A multiplex PCR was run with 60 Vbeta primers and 13 Jbeta primers. Sequenced by immunoSEQ multiplex PCR; TCRdb stores in-frame clones only, minus some. The sample contains under 200,000 clones, 84% of which appear only once. The sample was PBMCs. These receptors were taken from a man aged 25-45 years in good health and CMV-seronegative.

The genes are TRBV27 and TRBJ1-2; 8 nucleotides agree with TRBD1. The germline V gene encodes CDR1 MNHEY and CDR2 SMNVEV (reference sequence). The length of the CDR3 is 15 residues. The junction had 10 bases not matched to a gene; V was cut back by 5 bases and J by 5 bases. The CDR3 bases are TGTGCCAGCAGTCCCTCGGGTCGGGACAGGTATGGCTACACCTTC. It is translated as CASSPSGRDRYGYTF.

The gene calls are TRBV5-4 and TRBJ2-1; TRBD2 matches at 13 bases. After removal of 1 base from V and 6 bases from J, the junction contained 7 bases not matched to a gene. The CDR3 is 17 residues long. Looked up from germline, CDR1 is SGHNT and CDR2 is YYREEE (reference sequence). CDR3 protein: CASSLPPLAGGFNEQFF. Here the CDR3 DNA reads TGTGCCAGCAGCTTGCCCCCACTAGCGGGGGGGTTCAATGAGCAGTTCTTC.